This T cell receptor beta chain originates from a study of T cell responses to AZD1222 COVID-19 vaccine. Study conclusions and caveats: Nearly half of the spike-specific TCRs reportedly recognize variant regions that carry no mutations. Dominant at 160-218 and 743-854, vaccine-associated CD4 TCRs also spanned spike. In all cases, repertoires were sampled only after the peak T cell response.

TCRdb keeps only in-frame clones here, not all; method: immunoSEQ multiplex PCR. Among about 78,000 clones listed, roughly 90% were seen once. As regards this clone: Antigen specificity is unknown.

The source material was peripheral blood, sampled on day 0 of MenACWY control vaccination. The clonotype comes from an adult in good health.

The CDR3 reads CASSWGGADYGYTF. The CDR3 DNA is TGTGCCAGCAGTTGGGGGGGGGCGGACTATGGCTACACCTTC. The gene calls are TRBV28 and TRBJ1-2, with D possibly being TRBD1 (6 bases). V was pared by 4 bases and J by 3 bases, with 12 bases between. Germline V gene lookup returns CDR1 MDHEN and CDR2 SYDVKM. This CDR3 has 14 residues.